This entry lists 28 T cell receptor beta chains sequenced from one sample in a study of T cells in Graves' hyperthyroidism and ophthalmopathy. There were TCR beta CDR3 regions amplified from RNA transcripts. First-round RT-PCR of the TCR CDR3 relied on the HTBI primer set. From the multiplex PCR reads, TCRdb called clonotypes with MiXCR, one entry per CDR3 protein. Of about 690,000 distinct CDR3 sequences listed, 15% to 20% are singletons. The sample was blood. These receptors were collected from a man aged 50 to 59 with Graves' hyperthyroidism.

The chain is built from TRBV3-1 and TRBJ1-5, with a weak D call TRBD1 (5 bases). V shed 6 bases and J shed 3 bases, with 12 bases lying between them. CDR1 and CDR2 from the germline V gene are LGHDT and YNNKEL (reference sequence). CDR3 length equals 14 residues. The CDR3 loop reads CASSQRGNNQPQHF. CDR3 bases: TGTGCCAGCAGTCAACGGGGCAACAATCAGCCCCAGCATTTT.

This clonotype was detected many times. J is TRBJ1-1 and V is TRBV28; 7 bases are a match to TRBD1. Unmatched junction bases numbered 6, after V lost 7 bases and J lost 4 bases. The germline CDR1 and CDR2 sequences are MDHEN and SYDVKM. This CDR3 has 13 amino acids. The CDR3 bases are TGTGCCAGCATCCTCCAGGGGGGCACTGAAGCTTTCTTT. It encodes CASILQGGTEAFF.

This clonotype was counted only a few times. V gene TRBV7-9 combines with J gene TRBJ1-1; possibly TRBD1 for D (6 bases). V was shortened by 5 bases and J by 6 bases, with 10 bases between the two germline ends. Germline V gene data show CDR1 as SEHNR and CDR2 as FQNEAQ (reference sequence). The CDR3 totals 12 residues. CDR3 sequence: CASSPGTSEAFF. CDR3 sequence (DNA): TGTGCCAGCAGCCCAGGGACATCTGAAGCTTTCTTT.

The sample holds many counts of this clonotype. This rearrangement joins TRBV12-3 or TRBV12-4 to TRBJ2-5; a weak D match, TRBD1 (5 bases). The CDR3 length is 13 residues. Trimming removed 7 bases from V and 0 bases from J, with 9 bases in between. CDR3 protein: CASTRQHQETQYF. The CDR3 nucleotides read TGTGCCAGCACTCGACAGCACCAAGAGACCCAGTACTTC.

The sample holds a few counts of this clonotype. This chain joins TRBV10-3 and TRBJ2-7; no definite D call. The CDR3 is made up of 12 amino acids. With 2 bases removed from V and 6 bases from J, the gap between germline ends came to 8 bases. Germline assignment: CDR1 ENHRY and CDR2 SYGVKD. Here the CDR3 reads CAISERSFEQYF. In nucleotides, the CDR3 is TGTGCCATCAGTGAGAGGTCATTCGAGCAGTACTTC.

In this sample, this clonotype turned up a few times. The V and J genes are TRBV5-6 and TRBJ2-7; D ambiguous. Trimming cost V 4 bases and J 2 bases, with 10 bases left between them. Germline loops: CDR1 SGHDT, CDR2 YYEEEE. The CDR3 consists of 13 residues. As DNA, the CDR3 is TGTGCCAGCAGCGGGGTCAGCCCCTACGAGCAGTACTTC. Its translation: CASSGVSPYEQYF.

This clonotype was seen at least ten times. The chain joins TRBV7-2 to TRBJ2-1, with D possibly being TRBD2 (6 bases). The CDR3 sequence is 16 residues long. Germline CDR1 SGHTA, CDR2 FQGNSA. Trimming removed 5 bases at V and 2 bases at J, with 16 bases between. This CDR3 reads CASSPGIGSTYNEQFF. CDR3 coding DNA: TGTGCCAGCAGCCCAGGGATCGGGAGTACCTACAATGAGCAGTTCTTC.

This clonotype has more than one count but fewer than ten. Just one base apart from a much larger clone, this may be a read error. The chain combines TRBV6-1 with TRBJ1-1; possibly TRBD1 for D (6 bases). Per the germline V gene, CDR1 is MNHNS and CDR2 is SASEGT. The CDR3 extends over 13 amino acids. V was clipped by 7 bases and J by 0 bases, with 9 bases between them. As DNA, the CDR3 is TGTGCCAGCAACGACAGGATGAACACTGAAGCTTTCTTT. This gives the protein CASNDRMNTEAFF.

The chain's CDR3 is CASSQPGQVDNEQFF. CDR3 DNA: TGTGCCAGCAGCCAACCGGGACAGGTTGACAATGAGCAGTTCTTC. V gene TRBV3-1 combines with J gene TRBJ2-1; 8 bases fit TRBD1. The CDR3 is 15 amino acids. Losses at the gene ends were 2 bases for V and 5 bases for J; bases not matched to a gene: 5. Germline V gives CDR1 LGHDT, CDR2 YNNKEL (reference sequence).

This clonotype was seen at least ten times. CDR3 loop: CASSPRGGETPYEQYF. As DNA, the CDR3 is TGTGCCAGCAGCCCAAGGGGCGGGGAGACCCCCTACGAGCAGTACTTC. This chain uses TRBV7-9 with TRBJ2-7; weak D call: TRBD2 (6 bases). This CDR3 has 16 amino acids. Trimming left V 5 bases short and J 2 bases short, with 19 bases between. Germline CDR1 is SEHNR and CDR2 is FQNEAQ (reference sequence). The whole variable domain, filled in from reference TRBV7-9 and TRBJ2-7, reads DTGVSQNPRHKITKRGQNVTFRCDPISEHNRLYWYRQTLGQGPEFLTYFQNEAQLEKSRLLSDRFSAERPKGSFSTLEIQRTEQGDSAMYLCASSPRGGETPYEQYFGPGTRLTVT.

The chain carries TRBV6-2 or TRBV6-3 and TRBJ2-1, with TRBD1 matching 7 bases. The V segment lost 2 bases and the J segment 3 bases; nucleotides outside the gene matches: 10. Germline CDR1 reads MNHEY; CDR2 reads SVGEGT. The CDR3 spans 17 residues. The CDR3 DNA reads TGTGCCAGCAGTTACCTCCGGGACAGATACAACTACAATGAGCAGTTCTTC. This translates into CASSYLRDRYNYNEQFF.

The V and J genes are TRBV19 and TRBJ2-7, with D possibly matching TRBD1 (5 bases). This CDR3 region has 14 residues. V lost 2 bases, J lost 2 bases, and 10 bases lay in between. Germline lookup yields CDR1 LNHDA and CDR2 SQIVND (reference sequence). CDR3 in amino acids: CASSISSGTYEQYF. CDR3 DNA: TGTGCCAGTAGTATAAGCTCAGGGACCTACGAGCAGTACTTC.

The chain has TRBV25-1 and TRBJ2-7; 8 bases map to TRBD2. The germline gives CDR1 MGHDK, CDR2 SYGVNS. CDR3 length equals 15 residues. J lost 3 bases, V lost 6 bases, and 10 bases had no gene match. The CDR3 nucleotides read TGTGCCAGCAGCTTTCCGGGAGGGGGTTTCTACGAGCAGTACTTC. Protein sequence: CASSFPGGGFYEQYF.

This clonotype showed up just a few times. The V gene is TRBV7-2, the J gene TRBJ1-5, with no clear D. Germline V gives CDR1 SGHTA, CDR2 FQGNSA. This CDR3 comprises 15 residues. With 1 base removed from V and 4 bases from J, the gap between germline ends came to 11 bases. This CDR3 reads CASSLDGLGNQPQHF. CDR3 DNA sequence: TGTGCCAGCAGCTTAGACGGACTTGGTAATCAGCCCCAGCATTTT. Based on the CDR3 plus reference TRBV7-2 and TRBJ1-5, the full variable domain is GAGVSQSPSNKVTEKGKDVELRCDPISGHTALYWYRQSLGQGLEFLIYFQGNSAPDKSGLPSDRFSAERTGGSVSTLTIQRTQQEDSAVYLCASSLDGLGNQPQHFGDGTRLSIL.

This clonotype has just a few counts. This chain joins TRBV24-1 and TRBJ2-3; TRBD2 matches 14 bases. Germline V gene sequence: CDR1 KGHDR, CDR2 SFDVKD. Trimming cost V 4 bases and J 5 bases; bases outside gene matches: 7. This CDR3 has 17 amino acids. DNA for the CDR3: TGTGCCACCAGTGACCCAGGACTAGCGGGAGGTCGAGATACGCAGTATTTT. Protein sequence: CATSDPGLAGGRDTQYF.

This clonotype was seen a handful of times. A much larger clone lies a single base off, so this may be a read error. The genes are TRBV6-1 and TRBJ2-3; no clear D. The CDR3 length is 13 residues. Trimming left V 1 base short and J 2 bases short, with 4 bases between. Germline-derived CDR1 and CDR2 are MNHNS and SASEGT. The CDR3 bases are TGTGCCAGCAGTGAAGACAACACAGATACGCAGTATTTT. As protein: CASSEDNTDTQYF.

This clonotype was recorded at least ten times. The genes are TRBV2 and TRBJ2-5, with 16 bases matching TRBD2. CDR1 and CDR2 (germline): SNHLY, FYNNEI. V lost 8 bases, J lost 5 bases, and 17 bases stayed unmatched. This CDR3 is 19 amino acids long. This CDR3 is CASEKSGTSGRGLRETQYF. The DNA for the CDR3 is TGTGCCAGCGAAAAGAGCGGGACTAGCGGGAGGGGACTTCGGGAGACCCAGTACTTC.

The V and J genes are TRBV7-3 and TRBJ2-1; TRBD2 aligns across 8 bases. This CDR3 comprises 15 residues. Per the germline V gene, CDR1 is SGHTA and CDR2 is FQGTGA. V lost 4 bases and J lost 7; bases outside the gene matches: 9. This CDR3 is CASSSPGTRDNEQFF. CDR3 nucleotide sequence: TGTGCCAGCAGCTCCCCCGGGACTAGGGATAATGAGCAGTTCTTC. Full variable domain (rest looked up from reference TRBV7-3 and TRBJ2-1): GAGVSQTPSNKVTEKGKYVELRCDPISGHTALYWYRQSLGQGPEFLIYFQGTGAADDSGLPNDRFFAVRPEGSVSTLKIQRTERGDSAVYLCASSSPGTRDNEQFFGPGTRLTVL.

As DNA, the CDR3 is TGTGCCAGCAGTCCCCAGGACAGGGACTTCTATGGCTACACCTTC. Protein: CASSPQDRDFYGYTF. J is TRBJ1-2 and V is TRBV12-3 or TRBV12-4, with 8 bases fitting TRBD1. This CDR3 has 15 residues. Trimming removed 5 bases from V and 4 bases from J; junction bases left unmatched: 9.

This clonotype was picked up many times. The chain carries TRBV28 and TRBJ1-2; D gene uncertain. Germline values: CDR1 MDHEN, CDR2 SYDVKM. V shed 5 bases and J shed 8 bases, with 12 bases lying between them. The CDR3 totals 12 residues. The CDR3 sequence: CASSPFSSGYTF. The CDR3 DNA reads TGTGCCAGCAGTCCTTTCTCCTCCGGCTACACCTTC.

This clonotype appeared many times. The gene calls are TRBV10-3 and TRBJ2-5; 9 positions match TRBD2. This CDR3 spans 13 amino acids. Germline CDR1 is ENHRY and CDR2 is SYGVKD. V trimming: 7 bases; J trimming: 2 bases; junction bases outside the gene matches: 2. The CDR3 reads CAIMRGGQETQYF. The DNA for the CDR3 is TGTGCCATCATGCGGGGGGGACAAGAGACCCAGTACTTC.

CDR3 sequence reads: CASSYDRPLYSGANVLTF. CDR3 DNA sequence: TGTGCCAGCAGTTACGACAGGCCACTCTACTCTGGGGCCAACGTCCTGACTTTC. The gene calls are TRBV27 and TRBJ2-6; possible D gene TRBD1, 6 bases. There are 18 residues in the CDR3. Trimming left V 4 bases short and J 0 bases short, with 16 bases between. CDR1 and CDR2 from the germline V gene are MNHEY and SMNVEV (reference sequence).

This clonotype was seen at least ten times. The chain combines TRBV7-9 with TRBJ2-5, with D possibly being TRBD1 or TRBD2 (5 bases each). The CDR3 has 14 amino acids. V lost 2 bases, J lost 5 bases, and 12 bases lay in between. Germline CDR1 reads SEHNR; CDR2 reads FQNEAQ (reference sequence). The CDR3 DNA reads as TGTGCCAGCAGCTTATTCTTGGGGGAGGAGACCCAGTACTTC. This codes for CASSLFLGEETQYF.

Ten or more counts support this clonotype. The gene calls are TRBV7-2 and TRBJ2-3; the match to TRBD2 covers 7 bases. V was pared by 5 bases and J by 3 bases, with 5 bases of the junction left unmatched. The CDR3 is 14 residues long. CDR1 and CDR2 from the germline V gene are SGHTA and FQGNSA. The CDR3 DNA is TGTGCCAGCAGCCCCGGACTAGAGACAGATACGCAGTATTTT. Translated: CASSPGLETDTQYF.

This clonotype has a handful of counts. The chain joins TRBV6-6 to TRBJ1-1; no reliable D call. CDR1 MNHNY and CDR2 SVGAGI come from the germline V gene (reference sequence). V was cut by 3 bases and J by 0 bases, with 8 bases left in between. CDR3 length: 14 residues. CDR3 in DNA: TGTGCCAGCAGTTATAACAAGCTGAACACTGAAGCTTTCTTT. It translates to CASSYNKLNTEAFF.

The table lists this clonotype with a few counts. The chain links TRBV4-1 to TRBJ2-3, with D tentatively TRBD1 (6 bases). There are 16 residues in the CDR3. V was cut by 8 bases and J by 8 bases, with 26 bases left in between. Germline V gene sequence: CDR1 MGHRA, CDR2 YSYEKL. Here the CDR3 reads CASSPGGQMTVVTQYF. The CDR3 region has the DNA TGCGCCAGCTCACCAGGTGGACAGATGACCGTAGTTACGCAGTATTTT.

This clonotype was picked up a small number of times. V usage is TRBV4-1 and J usage is TRBJ1-2; maybe TRBD1 (6 bases). The germline V gene encodes CDR1 MGHRA and CDR2 YSYEKL. V was pared by 0 bases and J by 8 bases, with 16 bases between. The CDR3 extends over 15 amino acids. CDR3 bases: TGCGCCAGCAGCCAAGATAGGCCTTCAGGGGCCGGCTACACCTTC. Encoded protein: CASSQDRPSGAGYTF.

In its sample, this clonotype was seen many times. This rearrangement joins TRBV10-2 to TRBJ1-2; TRBD1 aligns across 12 bases. V lost 3 bases and J lost 8; bases outside the gene matches: 7. Germline V gene data show CDR1 as WSHSY and CDR2 as SAAADI. This CDR3 contains 15 residues. The CDR3, as DNA: TGCGCCAGCAGTGAAAGAGGGACAGGGGGCGGAGGCTACACCTTC. Protein: CASSERGTGGGGYTF.